The entry below gives a single TCR beta chain sequence along with its context. In the authors' methods: Nucleated cell counts were estimated from reference gene primer amplification. The table came from immunoSEQ multiplex PCR; TCRdb's copy has only in-frame clones and leaves some out. V, J and clone size were drawn from that table, and D and trimming were deduced from the DNA. Of roughly 190,000 clones in the sample, about nine tenths were seen once. The CDR3 totals 15 residues. Germline assignment: CDR1 MNHNY and CDR2 SVGAGI (reference sequence). Germline trimming cut 2 bases from V and 8 bases from J; bases unmatched to any gene: 9. This sample is part of a study of blood T cell repertoires in COVID-19. Background on the study: COVID-19 samples collected from the United States, Italy and Spain covered acute and convalescent phases. The cDNA or gDNA used as material had been derived from T cells, B-cell-depleted T cells, or PBMCs.

J is TRBJ1-1 and V is TRBV6-6; 9 bases fit TRBD1. Sequencing was performed on peripheral blood. This TCR derives from a man in his 70s with acute or convalescent COVID-19. This CDR3 reads CASSYRDREPNEAFF. CDR3 coding DNA: TGTGCCAGCAGTTACCGGGACAGGGAACCGAACGAAGCTTTCTTT.